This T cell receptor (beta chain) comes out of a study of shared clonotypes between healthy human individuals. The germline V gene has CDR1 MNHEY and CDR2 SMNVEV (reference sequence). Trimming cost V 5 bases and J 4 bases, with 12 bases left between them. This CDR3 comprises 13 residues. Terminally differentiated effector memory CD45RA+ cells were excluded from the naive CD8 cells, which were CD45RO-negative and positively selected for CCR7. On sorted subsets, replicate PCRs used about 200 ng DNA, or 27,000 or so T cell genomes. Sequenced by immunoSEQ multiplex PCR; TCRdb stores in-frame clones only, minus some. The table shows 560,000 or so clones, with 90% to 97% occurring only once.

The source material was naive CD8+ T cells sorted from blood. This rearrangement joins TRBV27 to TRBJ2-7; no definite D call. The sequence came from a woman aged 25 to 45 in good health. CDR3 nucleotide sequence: TGTGCCAGCAGTGGCGGATTAGGTTACGAGCAGTACTTC. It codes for CASSGGLGYEQYF.